This paragraph reports one TCR beta chain. These data are taken from a study of CD8 T cells in Susac syndrome. The V end lost 1 base, the J end lost 3 bases, and 8 bases lay between the germline ends. CDR1 is SGHDT and CDR2 is YYEEEE in the germline V gene. CDR3 length: 13 residues. Sequencing of TCR beta was performed on blood CD8+ and CD4+ T cells. In the multiple sclerosis control group, patients were treatment-naive and had stable or active relapsing-remitting disease. Negative magnetic isolation gave CD8+ and CD4+ cells; FACS enriched CD8+ TEMRA. Reverse transcription used about 0.5 to 1 ug RNA and random hexamers. MiXCR, applied by TCRdb to the immunoSEQ multiplex PCR reads, yields one record per CDR3 protein. The repertoire holds around 140,000 distinct CDR3 sequences, with around 85% as singletons.

The V gene is TRBV5-6, the J gene TRBJ2-7; D may be TRBD1 (5 bases). The TCR was taken from a human donor with multiple sclerosis. The sequenced sample was CD8+ T cells from PBMCs. The CDR3 DNA reads TGTGCCAGCAGCTTGCTCAGGGACTACGAGCAGTACGTC. Translation: CASSLLRDYEQYV.